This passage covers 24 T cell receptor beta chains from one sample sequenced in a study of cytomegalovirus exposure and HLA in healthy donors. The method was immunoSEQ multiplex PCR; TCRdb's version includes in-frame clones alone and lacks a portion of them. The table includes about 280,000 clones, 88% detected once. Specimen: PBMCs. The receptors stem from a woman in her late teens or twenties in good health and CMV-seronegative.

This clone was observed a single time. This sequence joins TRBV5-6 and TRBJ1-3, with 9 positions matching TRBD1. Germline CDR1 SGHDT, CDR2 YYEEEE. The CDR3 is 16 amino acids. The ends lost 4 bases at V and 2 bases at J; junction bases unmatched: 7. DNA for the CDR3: TGTGCCAGCAGCCCCCGGGACAGGGTCCCTGGAAACACCATATATTTT. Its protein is CASSPRDRVPGNTIYF.

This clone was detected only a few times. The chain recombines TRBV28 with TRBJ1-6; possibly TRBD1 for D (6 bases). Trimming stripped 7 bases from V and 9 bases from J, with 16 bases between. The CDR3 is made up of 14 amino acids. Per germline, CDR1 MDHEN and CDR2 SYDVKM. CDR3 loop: CASTARGLGSPLHF. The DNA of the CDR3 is TGTGCCAGCACGGCCAGGGGCCTTGGTTCACCCCTCCACTTT.

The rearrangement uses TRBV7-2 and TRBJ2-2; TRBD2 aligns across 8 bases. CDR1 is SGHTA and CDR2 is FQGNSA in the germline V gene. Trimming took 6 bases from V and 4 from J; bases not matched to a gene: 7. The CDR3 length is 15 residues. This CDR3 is CASSSGLAGTGELFF. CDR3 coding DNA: TGTGCCAGCAGTTCCGGACTAGCAGGCACCGGGGAGCTGTTTTTT.

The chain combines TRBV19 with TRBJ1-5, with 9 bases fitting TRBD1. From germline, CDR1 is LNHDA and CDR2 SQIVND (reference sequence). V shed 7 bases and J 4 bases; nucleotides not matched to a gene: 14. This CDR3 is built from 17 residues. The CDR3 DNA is TGTGCCAGTAACGGCTTCATCTCCGGGACAGGGAATCAGCCCCAGCATTTT. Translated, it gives CASNGFISGTGNQPQHF.

The CDR3 loop is CASRGQLQFF. As DNA, the CDR3 is TGTGCCAGCAGAGGACAATTACAGTTCTTC. The chain combines TRBV19 with TRBJ2-1; TRBD1 might be the D (5 bases). The V gene lost 9 bases and the J gene lost 13 bases, with 13 bases spanning the gap. The CDR3 runs 10 residues. Germline CDR1 and CDR2: LNHDA and SQIVND (reference sequence).

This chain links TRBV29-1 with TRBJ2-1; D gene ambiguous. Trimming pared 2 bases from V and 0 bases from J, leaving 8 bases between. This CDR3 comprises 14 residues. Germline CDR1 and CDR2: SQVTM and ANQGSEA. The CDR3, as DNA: TGCAGCGTTGAATCTATTGCCTCCTACAATGAGCAGTTCTTC. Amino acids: CSVESIASYNEQFF.

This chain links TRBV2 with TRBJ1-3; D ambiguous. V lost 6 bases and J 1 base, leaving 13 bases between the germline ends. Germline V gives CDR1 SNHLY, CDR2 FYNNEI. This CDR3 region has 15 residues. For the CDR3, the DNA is TGTGCCAGCAGGGTCCCGCCCGGGTCTGGAAACACCATATATTTT. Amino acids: CASRVPPGSGNTIYF.

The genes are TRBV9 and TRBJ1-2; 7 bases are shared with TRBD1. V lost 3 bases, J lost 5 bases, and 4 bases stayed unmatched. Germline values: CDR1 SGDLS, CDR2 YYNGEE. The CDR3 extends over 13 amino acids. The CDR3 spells CASSAGTEYGYTF. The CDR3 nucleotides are TGTGCCAGCAGCGCCGGGACAGAATATGGCTACACCTTC. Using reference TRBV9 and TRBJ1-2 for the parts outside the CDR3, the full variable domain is DSGVTQTPKHLITATGQRVTLRCSPRSGDLSVYWYQQSLDQGLQFLIQYYNGEERAKGNILERFSAQQFPDLHSELNLSSLELGDSALYFCASSAGTEYGYTFGSGTRLTVV.

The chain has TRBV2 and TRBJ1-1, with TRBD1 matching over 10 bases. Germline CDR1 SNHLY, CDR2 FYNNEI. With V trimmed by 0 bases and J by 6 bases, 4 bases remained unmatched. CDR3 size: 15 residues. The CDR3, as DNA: TGTGCCAGCAGTGAAGCGCAGACAGGGGGCTCTGAAGCTTTCTTT. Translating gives CASSEAQTGGSEAFF.

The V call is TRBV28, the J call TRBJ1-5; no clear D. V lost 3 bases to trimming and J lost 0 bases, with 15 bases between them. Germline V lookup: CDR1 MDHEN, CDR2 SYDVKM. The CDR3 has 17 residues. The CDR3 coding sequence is TGTGCCAGCAGTTTCCGGGGTCCGAGTTATAGCAATCAGCCCCAGCATTTT. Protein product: CASSFRGPSYSNQPQHF.

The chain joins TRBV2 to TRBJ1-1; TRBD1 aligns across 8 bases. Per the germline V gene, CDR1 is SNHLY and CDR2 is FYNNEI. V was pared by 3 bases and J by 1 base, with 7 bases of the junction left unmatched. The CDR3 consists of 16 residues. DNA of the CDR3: TGTGCCAGCAGTGATCGAGGACAGGGAACGAACACTGAAGCTTTCTTT. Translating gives CASSDRGQGTNTEAFF.

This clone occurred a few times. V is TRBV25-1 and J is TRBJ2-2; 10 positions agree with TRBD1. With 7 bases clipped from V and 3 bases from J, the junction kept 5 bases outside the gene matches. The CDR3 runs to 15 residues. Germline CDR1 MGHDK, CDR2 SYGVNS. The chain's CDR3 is CASTAGTGDTGELFF. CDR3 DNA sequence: TGTGCCAGCACTGCCGGGACAGGGGACACCGGGGAGCTGTTTTTT.

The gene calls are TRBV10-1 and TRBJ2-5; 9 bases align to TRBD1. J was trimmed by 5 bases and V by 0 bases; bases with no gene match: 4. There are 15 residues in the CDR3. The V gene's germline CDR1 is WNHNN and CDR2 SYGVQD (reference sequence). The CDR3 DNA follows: TGCGCCAGCAGTGAGTCGGGGACAGGGACGGAGACCCAGTACTTC. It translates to CASSESGTGTETQYF.

This CDR3 reads CAWSRVTGDYNSPLHF. The CDR3 nucleotides are TGTGCCTGGAGTCGGGTCACAGGCGACTATAATTCACCCCTCCACTTT. The genes are TRBV30 and TRBJ1-6, with D perhaps matching TRBD1 (5 bases). Germline CDR1 GTSNPN, CDR2 SVGIG (reference sequence). Trimming removed 2 bases from V and 3 bases from J, with 14 bases in between. CDR3 length equals 16 residues.

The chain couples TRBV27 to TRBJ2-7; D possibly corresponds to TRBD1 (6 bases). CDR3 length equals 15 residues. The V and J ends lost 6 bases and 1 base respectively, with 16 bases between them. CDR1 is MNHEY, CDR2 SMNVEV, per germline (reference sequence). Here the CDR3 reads CASSSTGYGSYEQYF. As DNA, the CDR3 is TGTGCCAGCAGCTCAACAGGGTACGGTTCCTACGAGCAGTACTTC.

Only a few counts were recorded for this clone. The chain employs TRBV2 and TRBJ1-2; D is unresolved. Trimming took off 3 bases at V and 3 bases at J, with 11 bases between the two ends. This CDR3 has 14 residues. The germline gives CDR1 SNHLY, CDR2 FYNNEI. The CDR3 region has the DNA TGTGCCAGCAGTGAGAAGTTACTGGACTATGGCTACACCTTC. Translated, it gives CASSEKLLDYGYTF.

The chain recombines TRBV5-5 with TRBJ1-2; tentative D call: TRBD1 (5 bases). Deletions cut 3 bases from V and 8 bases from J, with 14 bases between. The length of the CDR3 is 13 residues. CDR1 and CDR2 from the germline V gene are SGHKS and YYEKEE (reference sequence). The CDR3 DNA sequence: TGTGCCAGCAGCTCGTTGGGGCGGCAGGGCTACACCTTC. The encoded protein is CASSSLGRQGYTF.

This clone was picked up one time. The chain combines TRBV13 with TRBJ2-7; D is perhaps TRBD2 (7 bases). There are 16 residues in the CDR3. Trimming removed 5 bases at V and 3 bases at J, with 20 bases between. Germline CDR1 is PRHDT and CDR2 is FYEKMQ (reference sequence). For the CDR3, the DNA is TGTGCCAGCAGCCACCCCCTGAAGGGAGGGGGCTACGAGCAGTACTTC. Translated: CASSHPLKGGGYEQYF.

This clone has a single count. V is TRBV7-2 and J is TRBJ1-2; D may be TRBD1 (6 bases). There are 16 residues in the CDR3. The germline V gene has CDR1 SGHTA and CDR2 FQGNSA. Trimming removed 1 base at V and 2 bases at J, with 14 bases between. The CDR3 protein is CASSLVGTPMNYGYTF. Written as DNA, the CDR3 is TGTGCCAGCAGCTTAGTTGGGACACCTATGAACTATGGCTACACCTTC.

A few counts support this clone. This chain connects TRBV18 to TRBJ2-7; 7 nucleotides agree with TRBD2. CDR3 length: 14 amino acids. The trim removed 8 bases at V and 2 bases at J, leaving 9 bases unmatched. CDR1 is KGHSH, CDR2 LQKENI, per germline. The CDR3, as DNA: TGTGCCAGCACCGCGCTAGCGGATACCTACGAGCAGTACTTC. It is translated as CASTALADTYEQYF.

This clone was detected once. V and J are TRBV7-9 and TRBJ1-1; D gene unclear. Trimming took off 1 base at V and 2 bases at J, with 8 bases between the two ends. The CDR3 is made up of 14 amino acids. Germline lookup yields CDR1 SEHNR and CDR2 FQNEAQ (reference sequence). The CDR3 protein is CASSLVQINTEAFF. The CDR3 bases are TGTGCCAGCAGCTTAGTACAGATTAACACTGAAGCTTTCTTT.

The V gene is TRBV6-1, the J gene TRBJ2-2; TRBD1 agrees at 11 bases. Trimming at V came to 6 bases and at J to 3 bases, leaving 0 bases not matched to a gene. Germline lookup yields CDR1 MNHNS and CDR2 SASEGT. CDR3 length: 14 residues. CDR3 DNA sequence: TGTGCCAGCAGGGGACAGGGGGACACCGGGGAGCTGTTTTTT. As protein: CASRGQGDTGELFF.

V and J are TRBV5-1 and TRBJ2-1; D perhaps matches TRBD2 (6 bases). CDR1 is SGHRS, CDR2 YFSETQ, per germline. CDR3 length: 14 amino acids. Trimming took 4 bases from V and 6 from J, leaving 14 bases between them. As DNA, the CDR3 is TGCGCCAGCAGCGCCCCGGGACTCCCCAATGAGCAGTTCTTC. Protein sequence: CASSAPGLPNEQFF. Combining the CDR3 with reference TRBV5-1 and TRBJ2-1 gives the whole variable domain KAGVTQTPRYLIKTRGQQVTLSCSPISGHRSVSWYQQTPGQGLQFLFEYFSETQRNKGNFPGRFSGRQFSNSRSEMNVSTLELGDSALYLCASSAPGLPNEQFFGPGTRLTVL.

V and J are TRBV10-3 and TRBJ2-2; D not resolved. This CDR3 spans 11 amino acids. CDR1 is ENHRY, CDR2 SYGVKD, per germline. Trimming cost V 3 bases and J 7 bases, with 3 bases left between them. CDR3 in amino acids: CAISDNGELFF. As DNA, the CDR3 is TGTGCCATCAGTGACAACGGGGAGCTGTTTTTT.